These 32 T cell receptor beta chains were sequenced from one sample in a study of metastatic and nonmetastatic thyroid tumors. Ahead of thyroid surgery, no patient had received treatment of any kind. TCRdb re-analyzed the PCR reads through MiXCR. The sample comprises about 85,000 clones, around 9.1% of which are singletons, and around 8.5% rests with the top ten. Sequences were obtained from blood. All receptors derive from a female donor with papillary thyroid cancer or a benign thyroid nodule (not recorded which). Some clones in this sample may be carry-over from other donors' samples.

This clone was observed at least ten times. The chain has TRBV18 and TRBJ2-3, with 9 bases identical to TRBD2. The J segment lost 6 bases and the V segment lost 0 bases, leaving 10 bases of the junction unmatched. Germline-derived CDR1 and CDR2 are KGHSH and LQKENI. The CDR3 covers 17 residues. DNA for the CDR3: TGTGCCAGCTCACCACCGGGTCGCGGGGGGGTACTGGATACGCAGTATTTT. As protein: CASSPPGRGGVLDTQYF.

This clone showed up many times. The chain has TRBV2 and TRBJ2-4; tentative D call: TRBD1 (6 bases). Germline V lookup: CDR1 SNHLY, CDR2 FYNNEI. Trimming removed 6 bases at V and 2 bases at J, with 11 bases between. This CDR3 has 14 amino acids. The CDR3 is CASSNQGPKNIQYF. CDR3 sequence (DNA): TGTGCCAGCAGCAACCAGGGGCCCAAAAACATTCAGTACTTC.

This clone was seen repeatedly, ten times or more. This chain connects TRBV5-6 to TRBJ1-1, with D uncertain. Germline V gene sequence: CDR1 SGHDT, CDR2 YYEEEE. This CDR3 has 11 residues. V was clipped by 0 bases and J by 8 bases, with 5 bases between them. CDR3 coding DNA: TGTGCCAGCAGCTTGGATGAGGAAGCTTTCTTT. Amino acids: CASSLDEEAFF.

This clone was observed a handful of times. The V call is TRBV6-1, the J call TRBJ1-1, with D perhaps TRBD1 (5 bases). The germline V and J ends were trimmed by 3 bases and 5 bases, with 7 bases remaining between them. The CDR3 has 12 amino acids. The germline CDR1 and CDR2 sequences are MNHNS and SASEGT. The CDR3 nucleotides are TGTGCCAGCAGTGATGGGGGGACTGAAGCTTTCTTT. Its protein is CASSDGGTEAFF.

This clone was seen repeatedly, ten times or more. This chain links TRBV28 with TRBJ1-5; D is uncertain. V was clipped by 3 bases and J by 1 base, with 10 bases between them. CDR1 is MDHEN and CDR2 is SYDVKM in the germline V gene. This CDR3 contains 15 residues. The CDR3 DNA reads TGTGCCAGCAGTTTGGACGGGTTGAGCAATCAGCCCCAGCATTTT. Encoded protein: CASSLDGLSNQPQHF.

This clone was seen only a few times. This chain connects TRBV6-1 to TRBJ1-3; D perhaps matches TRBD1 (6 bases). This CDR3 has 15 residues. Germline CDR1 is MNHNS and CDR2 is SASEGT. Trimming took 7 bases from V and 1 from J, leaving 14 bases between them. CDR3 coding DNA: TGTGCCAGCATGAGGGGGACGGAGTCTGGAAACACCATATATTTT. Translated: CASMRGTESGNTIYF.

As to this clone: A read error may be the cause here, since a much bigger clone is one base away. The genes are TRBV7-9 and TRBJ1-4; no reliable D call. Trimming pared 7 bases from V and 2 bases from J, leaving 11 bases between. CDR3 size: 14 residues. The germline CDR1 and CDR2 sequences are SEHNR and FQNEAQ (reference sequence). The CDR3 nucleotides read TGTGCCAGCATCCCCGGGGTCACTAATGAAAAACTGTTTTTT. Encoded protein: CASIPGVTNEKLFF. The full variable domain, rest sourced from reference TRBV7-9 and TRBJ1-4, is DTGVSQNPRHKITKRGQNVTFRCDPISEHNRLYWYRQTLGQGPEFLTYFQNEAQLEKSRLLSDRFSAERPKGSFSTLEIQRTEQGDSAMYLCASIPGVTNEKLFFGSGTQLSVL.

There are many counts of this clone. The chain couples TRBV24-1 to TRBJ1-1, with D possibly being TRBD1 (6 bases). Trimming stripped 10 bases from V and 4 bases from J, with 15 bases between. The CDR3 covers 13 residues. In germline, CDR1 is KGHDR, CDR2 SFDVKD. As DNA, the CDR3 is TGTGCCACTCAAGAAAGAGGGGGCACTGAAGCTTTCTTT. It translates to CATQERGGTEAFF.

Concerning this clone itself: This specimen includes other DNA sequences encoding the same CDR3. The J gene is TRBJ1-1, the V gene TRBV19; no definite D call. V lost 7 bases and J lost 7, with 22 bases in between. Germline V CDR1 and CDR2: LNHDA, SQIVND (reference sequence). This CDR3 spans 15 amino acids. The CDR3 is CASTRPRAASLEAFF. For the CDR3, the DNA is TGTGCCAGTACCAGGCCTCGGGCAGCATCGCTTGAAGCTTTCTTT.

In this sample, this clone turned up many times. The CDR3: CATSRDKGARETQYF. CDR3 DNA: TGTGCCACCAGCAGAGATAAGGGGGCTCGAGAGACCCAGTACTTC. This chain uses TRBV15 with TRBJ2-5, with 7 bases fitting TRBD1. Germline values: CDR1 LNHNV, CDR2 YYDKDF (reference sequence). The CDR3 has 15 amino acids. Trimming took 0 bases from V and 4 from J; bases not matched to a gene: 5.

Details on this clone: A read error is possible here, since a much larger clone lies one base away. V is TRBV19 and J is TRBJ2-6; D gene uncertain. This CDR3 has 15 amino acids. Germline assignment: CDR1 LNHDA and CDR2 SQIVND (reference sequence). V lost 4 bases and J lost 3, with 10 bases in between. Here the CDR3 DNA reads TGTGCCAGTAGTACCATTACCAATGGGGCCAACGTCCTGACTTTC. As protein: CASSTITNGANVLTF.

This clone was detected many times. The chain uses TRBV6-1 and TRBJ2-7; 9 nucleotides line up with TRBD2. This CDR3 is built from 13 residues. Germline V gene data show CDR1 as MNHNS and CDR2 as SASEGT. V lost 8 bases to trimming and J lost 6 bases; unmatched junction nucleotides: 8. CDR3 bases: TGTGCCAGCGGTATAGCGGGGGTTGGCGAGCAGTACTTC. Protein product: CASGIAGVGEQYF.

As concerns this clone: The junction departs from germline at one end; a sequencing error may be responsible. This chain joins TRBV12-3 or TRBV12-4 and TRBJ2-1; D is unresolved. The CDR3 extends over 14 amino acids. The CDR3 nucleotides are TGTACCAGCAGTTTGGGCACCTCCTACAATGAGCAGTTCTTC. This encodes CTSSLGTSYNEQFF.

This clone was picked up a small number of times. The gene calls are TRBV12-3 or TRBV12-4 and TRBJ1-5; TRBD1 is a possible D gene (5 bases). The length of the CDR3 is 16 residues. Trimming pared 2 bases from V and 2 bases from J, leaving 13 bases between. This CDR3 reads CASSLILQGGNQPQHF. CDR3 bases: TGTGCCAGCAGTTTAATCCTGCAGGGAGGCAATCAGCCCCAGCATTTT.

This clone was observed many times. The J gene is TRBJ2-7, the V gene TRBV3-1; D unresolved. Trimming stripped 5 bases from V and 3 bases from J, with 11 bases between. CDR1 and CDR2 from the germline V gene are LGHDT and YNNKEL (reference sequence). This CDR3 is built from 13 residues. Here the CDR3 reads CASSAHRSYEQYF. The DNA for the CDR3 is TGTGCCAGCAGCGCCCACCGGAGCTACGAGCAGTACTTC.

This clone is labeled medium-sized. The V gene is TRBV11-2, the J gene TRBJ1-3; 7 bases are a match to TRBD1. Trimming cost V 5 bases and J 5 bases; bases outside gene matches: 12. Germline V gene lookup returns CDR1 SGHAT and CDR2 FQNNGV. This CDR3 comprises 16 residues. The CDR3 is CASSPRRQGHRNTIYF. Here the CDR3 DNA reads TGTGCCAGCAGCCCGCGACGACAGGGACACCGAAACACCATATATTTT.

This clone was observed a handful of times. A much larger clone differs from this one at a single base, so this may be a read error. The chain links TRBV11-2 to TRBJ1-1; D not certain. Per the germline V gene, CDR1 is SGHAT and CDR2 is FQNNGV. The CDR3 is 12 amino acids. The CDR3 sequence: CASSLGITEASF. DNA of the CDR3: TGTGCCAGCAGCTTAGGAATTACTGAAGCTTCCTTT.

This clone was seen many times. This chain connects TRBV27 to TRBJ1-5; no clear D gene. V was cut by 2 bases and J by 7 bases, with 9 bases left in between. The germline CDR1 and CDR2 sequences are MNHEY and SMNVEV (reference sequence). The CDR3 has 13 residues. CDR3 region: CASSLRPNQPQHF. In nucleotides, the CDR3 is TGTGCCAGCAGTTTACGACCAAACCAGCCCCAGCATTTT.

V usage is TRBV30 and J usage is TRBJ2-1, with D hard to call. The germline gives CDR1 GTSNPN, CDR2 SVGIG (reference sequence). The V end lost 3 bases, the J end lost 6 bases, and 9 bases lay between the germline ends. The CDR3 runs to 12 residues. CDR3 protein: CAWRASINEQFF. Written as DNA, the CDR3 is TGTGCCTGGAGAGCTAGTATCAATGAGCAGTTCTTC.

This clone was detected ten times or more. The chain links TRBV2 to TRBJ2-7; D tentatively reads TRBD1 or TRBD2 (5 bases each). Trimming took 0 bases from V and 3 from J, leaving 12 bases between them. The CDR3 length is 15 residues. CDR1 and CDR2 from the germline V gene are SNHLY and FYNNEI. The CDR3 spells CASSEASGTYYEQYF. In DNA form, the CDR3 reads TGTGCCAGCAGTGAAGCGTCAGGGACCTACTACGAGCAGTACTTC.

Many counts were recorded for this clone. V gene TRBV29-1 combines with J gene TRBJ1-1; D is ambiguous. V was trimmed by 4 bases and J by 7 bases, leaving 10 bases between them. Germline lookup yields CDR1 SQVTM and CDR2 ANQGSEA. The CDR3 is 11 amino acids. Written as DNA, the CDR3 is TGCAGCGTTGTAGATCGTTTTGAAGCTTTCTTT. This codes for CSVVDRFEAFF.

This clone has at least ten counts. V is TRBV2 and J is TRBJ2-2; 7 nucleotides align to TRBD1. CDR1 and CDR2 from the germline V gene are SNHLY and FYNNEI. The CDR3 runs to 14 residues. V lost 6 bases to trimming and J lost 7 bases; unmatched junction nucleotides: 8. The CDR3 nucleotides read TGTGCCAGCAGCTCACAGGGGAGTGGCGGGGAGCTGTTTTTT. It is translated as CASSSQGSGGELFF.

This clone was picked up many times. The chain has TRBV2 and TRBJ2-3, with 14 bases matching TRBD2. J was trimmed by 0 bases and V by 4 bases; bases with no gene match: 3. Germline V gene sequence: CDR1 SNHLY, CDR2 FYNNEI. The CDR3 contains 17 residues. In DNA, the CDR3 is TGTGCCAGCAGTGGGACTAGCGGGGGGAGAAGCACAGATACGCAGTATTTT. Encoded protein: CASSGTSGGRSTDTQYF. The full variable domain, its missing parts supplied by reference TRBV2 and TRBJ2-3, is EPEVTQTPSHQVTQMGQEVILRCVPISNHLYFYWYRQILGQKVEFLVSFYNNEISEKSEIFDDQFSVERPDGSNFTLKIRSTKLEDSAMYFCASSGTSGGRSTDTQYFGPGTRLTVL.

Many counts were recorded for this clone. The chain employs TRBV18 and TRBJ1-1; TRBD1 might be the D (5 bases). The germline V gene encodes CDR1 KGHSH and CDR2 LQKENI. The CDR3 is made up of 16 amino acids. Trimming removed 4 bases from V and 6 bases from J, with 21 bases in between. The CDR3 is CASSLRQAGTVPEAFF. In DNA, the CDR3 is TGTGCCAGCTCACTTCGACAAGCGGGGACGGTCCCTGAAGCTTTCTTT.

Points on this clone: Since a much larger clone is just one base distant, this may be a read error. The CDR3 reads CASTTEPAGTGGVTAKNIQYF. Written as DNA, the CDR3 is TGTGCCAGCACCACCGAACCGGCCGGGACAGGGGGCGTTACAGCCAAAAACATTCAGTACTTC. The chain joins TRBV4-2 to TRBJ2-4; 12 bases line up with TRBD1. Germline trimming cut 7 bases from V and 0 bases from J; bases unmatched to any gene: 19. CDR1 LGHNA and CDR2 YNFKEQ come from the germline V gene. This CDR3 has 21 amino acids.

This clone was observed many times. This sequence joins TRBV7-9 and TRBJ1-3; a possible D gene is TRBD1 (5 bases). V was clipped by 0 bases and J by 2 bases, with 5 bases between them. Germline V lookup: CDR1 SEHNR, CDR2 FQNEAQ (reference sequence). The CDR3 runs to 14 residues. As DNA, the CDR3 is TGTGCCAGCAGCTTAGCAGGGGCTGGAAACACCATATATTTT. This encodes CASSLAGAGNTIYF.

This clone was detected ten times or more. The chain is built from TRBV20-1 and TRBJ2-1, with 11 nucleotides matching TRBD2. The germline V gene encodes CDR1 DFQATT and CDR2 SNEGSKA (reference sequence). Losses at the gene ends were 0 bases for V and 4 bases for J; bases not matched to a gene: 8. The CDR3 consists of 17 residues. CDR3 region: CSARDELAGEKYNEQFF. CDR3 DNA sequence: TGCAGTGCTAGAGATGAACTAGCGGGGGAAAAATACAATGAGCAGTTCTTC.

This clone has ten or more counts. Other nucleotide sequences from this sample produce the same CDR3. The chain employs TRBV2 and TRBJ2-3; TRBD1 or TRBD2 may be the D gene (7 bases each). The CDR3 is 14 amino acids. V gave up 8 bases and J gave up 8 bases, with 20 bases separating them. Germline V gene lookup returns CDR1 SNHLY and CDR2 FYNNEI. The CDR3 DNA is TGTGCCAGCGGCCAGGGGGGGGCCGGGCGTACGCAGTATTTT. It encodes CASGQGGAGRTQYF.

This clone showed up many times. Other DNA sequences in the same sample also yield this CDR3. The rearrangement uses TRBV6-5 and TRBJ2-3; tentative D call: TRBD2 (5 bases). V dropped 0 bases and J dropped 5 bases, with 12 bases sitting between them. This CDR3 region has 15 residues. Germline CDR1 reads MNHEY; CDR2 reads SVGAGI. The CDR3 DNA is TGTGCCAGCAGTTACTCGTGGCTAGCAAAAGATACGCAGTATTTT. This translates into CASSYSWLAKDTQYF.

A word on this clone: The identical CDR3 is also encoded by other nucleotide sequences in the sample. The chain carries TRBV11-2 and TRBJ2-3; 8 bases match TRBD2. The CDR3 has 16 amino acids. Germline V lookup: CDR1 SGHAT, CDR2 FQNNGV. With V trimmed by 5 bases and J by 6 bases, 13 bases remained unmatched. The CDR3 nucleotides read TGTGCCAGCAGCCGAGATAGCGGGGTTGACACGGATACGCAGTATTTT. Translating gives CASSRDSGVDTDTQYF.

Many counts were recorded for this clone. This rearrangement joins TRBV2 to TRBJ1-5, with D possibly matching TRBD1 (5 bases). Germline CDR1 and CDR2: SNHLY and FYNNEI. There are 14 residues in the CDR3. Trimming cost V 7 bases and J 5 bases, with 15 bases left between them. CDR3 nucleotides: TGTGCCAGCACCGAGGAGAGGGGAGATCAGCCCCAGCATTTT. Protein product: CASTEERGDQPQHF.

This clone came up many times. The rearrangement joins TRBV4-1 to TRBJ1-4; D not certain. Germline loops: CDR1 MGHRA, CDR2 YSYEKL. The CDR3 runs 15 residues. The V gene lost 1 base and the J gene lost 2 bases, with 8 bases spanning the gap. For the CDR3, the DNA is TGCGCCAGCAGCCAAGGACCGGGCACTAATGAAAAACTGTTTTTT. Its protein product is CASSQGPGTNEKLFF.